This TCR beta chain comes out of a study of T-cell reconstitution after alpha-beta-depleted transplantation in children. Overall study results and limits: In some patients, recipient T cells and intrathymic progenitors surviving conditioning explained high day-60 diversity. Expanded graft clones, several hundred of them, were reportedly the source of alpha-beta T cells about two months after transplant.

The germline V gene encodes CDR1 SGHAT and CDR2 FQDESV (reference sequence). Unmatched junction bases numbered 16, after V lost 1 base and J lost 6 bases. This CDR3 has 19 amino acids. This clonotype occurred a few times. The antigen remains undetermined. Unique molecular identifiers were incorporated during preparation of the TCRbeta library. Using its own MiXCR run on the PCR reads, TCRdb lists one record per CDR3 protein. The sample has 610,000 or so distinct CDR3 sequences; 27% are singletons. V and J are TRBV11-1 and TRBJ2-1; 9 nucleotides agree with TRBD2. This clonotype was sampled from a boy under two years old with Wiskott-Aldrich syndrome, due to receive a stem cell transplant. Sample: PBMCs, taken before TCRalphabeta/CD19-depleted stem cell transplant. The CDR3 loop is CASSLGLWVVAGDLNEQFF. The CDR3 DNA sequence: TGTGCCAGCAGCTTAGGCCTTTGGGTTGTAGCGGGAGACCTCAATGAGCAGTTCTTC.